This T cell receptor beta chain was sequenced during a study of blood T cell repertoires in COVID-19. About the study: The cDNA or gDNA used as material had been derived from T cells, B-cell-depleted T cells, or PBMCs.

TCRdb's copy holds only in-frame clones and misses some; the assay was immunoSEQ multiplex PCR. The sample lists approximately 320,000 clones, more than 75% occurring once. Individuals drawn from around 25 US areas were roughly 18 to 95 years old. This clone was seen once. Germline V gives CDR1 LGHDT, CDR2 YNNKEL (reference sequence). The CDR3 is 16 residues long. The ends lost 1 base at V and 7 bases at J; junction bases unmatched: 9. The receptor was derived from a man aged 55 to 70 who had recovered from COVID-19. The genes are TRBV3-1 (or the pseudogene TRBV3-2) and TRBJ2-2; 7 positions match TRBD1. The sequenced sample consisted of PBMCs or T cells enriched from blood (not recorded which). CDR3 sequence reads: CASSQVTGVGSGELFF. In DNA, the CDR3 is TGTGCCAGCAGCCAAGTTACAGGGGTTGGAAGCGGGGAGCTGTTTTTT.